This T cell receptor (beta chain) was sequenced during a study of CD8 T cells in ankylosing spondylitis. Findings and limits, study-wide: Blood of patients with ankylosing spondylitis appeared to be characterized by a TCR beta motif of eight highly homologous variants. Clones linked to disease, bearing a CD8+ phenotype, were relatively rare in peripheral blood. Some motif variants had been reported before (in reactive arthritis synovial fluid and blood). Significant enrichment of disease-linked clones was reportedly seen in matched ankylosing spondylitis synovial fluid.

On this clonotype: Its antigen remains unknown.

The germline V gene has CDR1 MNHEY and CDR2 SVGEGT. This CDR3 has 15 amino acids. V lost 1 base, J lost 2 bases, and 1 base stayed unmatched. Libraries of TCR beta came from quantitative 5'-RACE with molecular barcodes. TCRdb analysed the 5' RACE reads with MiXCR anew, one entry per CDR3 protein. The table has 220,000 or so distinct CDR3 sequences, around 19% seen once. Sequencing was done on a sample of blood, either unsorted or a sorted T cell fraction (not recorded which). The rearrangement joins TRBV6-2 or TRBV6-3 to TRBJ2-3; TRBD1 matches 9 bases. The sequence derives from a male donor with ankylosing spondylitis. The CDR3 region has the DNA TGTGCCAGCAGTTACTGGGACAGGGACACAGATACGCAGTATTTT. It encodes CASSYWDRDTDTQYF.